These T cell receptor beta chains were read from a single sample in a study of CD8 T cells in ankylosing spondylitis. TCRdb re-called the 5' RACE reads through MiXCR, storing one row per CDR3 protein. The sample yields tens of thousands of distinct CDR3 sequences, 5.3% seen once. Sequences were obtained from blood, either unsorted or a sorted T cell fraction (not recorded which). The source of these receptors is a male donor with ankylosing spondylitis or in good health (not recorded which). Each CDR3 is given with its conserved first and last residue. A D gene is named only where the DNA matches it firmly. Clone size is given for some rows only: seen once, a few or many times, or a class if the clone is expanded.

d_gene | j_gene | abundance | len | v_gene | CDR3nt | CDR3aa
. | TRBJ2-3 | many | 14 | TRBV5-1 | TGCGCCAGCAGCTTGGCAGGGTTTGGGGATACGCAGTATTTT | CASSLAGFGDTQYF
. | TRBJ2-2 | many | 15 | TRBV2 | TGTGCCAGCAGGCAGAACCCCGGTGGGACCGGGGAGCTGTTTTTT | CASRQNPGGTGELFF
. | TRBJ2-3 | many | 15 | TRBV2 | TGTGCCAGCAGTGAGGGGTACCAAAGCACAGATACGCAGTATTTT | CASSEGYQSTDTQYF
. | TRBJ2-7 | many | 15 | TRBV5-1 | TGCGCCAGCAGCTTGGGGCAGATGGGGGGATACGAGCAGTACTTC | CASSLGQMGGYEQYF
. | TRBJ1-1 | many | 15 | TRBV5-1 | TGCGCCAGCAGGGAAGGGAGTGGGATCGGGACTGAAGCTTTCTTT | CASREGSGIGTEAFF
TRBD1 | TRBJ2-7 | many | 15 | TRBV5-1 | TGCGCCAGCAGCAGGGGGGGACAGGGGAGCTACGAGCAGTACTTC | CASSRGGQGSYEQYF
. | TRBJ2-7 | many | 14 | TRBV12-3/TRBV12-4 | TGTGCCAGCACCCTGGGATCAGGCTCCTACGAGCAGTACTTC | CASTLGSGSYEQYF
. | TRBJ1-1 | many | 13 | TRBV29-1 | TGCAGCGTTGCGGAGGATCCGGACACTGAAGCTTTCTTT | CSVAEDPDTEAFF
. | TRBJ2-5 | many | 15 | TRBV3-1 | TGTGCCAGCAGCCCCAATCCGGGGGGCGGAGAGACCCAGTACTTC | CASSPNPGGGETQYF
TRBD1 | TRBJ2-5 | many | 13 | TRBV30 | TGTGCCTGGAAAGCGGACAGGGCACAGACCCAGTACTTC | CAWKADRAQTQYF
. | TRBJ1-2 | many | 12 | TRBV12-3/TRBV12-4 | TGTGCCAGCACTGGGGGGGGGTTTGGCTACACCTTC | CASTGGGFGYTF
. | TRBJ2-1 | . | 16 | TRBV20-1 | TGCTGTGCTAGAGGGGGGGGGCAGAGCTCCTACAATGTGCAGTTCTTC | CCARGGGQSSYNVQFF
. | TRBJ1-2 | many | 14 | TRBV24-1 | TGTGCCACCAGTAAGGCAGGGCTAAACTATGGCTACACCTTC | CATSKAGLNYGYTF
. | TRBJ2-6 | many | 19 | TRBV5-6 | TGTGCCAGCAGCCGTTATCTCGGGGGCTCTAGCTCTGGGGCCAACGTCCTGACTTTC | CASSRYLGGSSSGANVLTF
. | TRBJ2-7 | many | 15 | TRBV10-3 | TGTGCCATCACGTCGGGGCCAGAGGCCGGCAACGAGCAGTACTTC | CAITSGPEAGNEQYF
TRBD1 | TRBJ2-7 | many | 13 | TRBV5-1 | TGCGCCAGCAGCGAGAGACAGGGCTACGAGCAGTACTTC | CASSERQGYEQYF
TRBD2 | TRBJ2-1 | many | 17 | TRBV5-1 | TGCGCCAGCAGCTTGGGAGTGACTAGCGGGGGGGCACATGAGCAGTTCTTC | CASSLGVTSGGAHEQFF
TRBD1 | TRBJ2-1 | many | 13 | TRBV6-5 | TGTGCCAGCAGTTACTCTAGACAGGGGGAGCAGTTCTTC | CASSYSRQGEQFF
TRBD1 | TRBJ1-1 | many | 14 | TRBV6-1 | TGTGCCAGCAGTAGGGACAGAGGAGACACTGAAGCTTTCTTT | CASSRDRGDTEAFF
. | TRBJ2-7 | many | 11 | TRBV28 | TGTGCCAGCAGTTTATCTCGGCAGCAGTACTTC | CASSLSRQQYF
. | TRBJ1-6 | many | 15 | TRBV30 | TGTGCCTGGAGATGGGTGCGGGACTTCAATTCACCCCTCCACTTT | CAWRWVRDFNSPLHF
. | TRBJ2-5 | many | 17 | TRBV7-6 | TGTGCCAGCAGCTTAGCGCGCTCAGGGGCCACCCAAGAGACCCAGTACTTC | CASSLARSGATQETQYF
TRBD2 | TRBJ2-1 | many | 18 | TRBV12-3/TRBV12-4 | TGTGCCAGCAGTTTCGTTCTAGCGGGGGGGGTGTTGGGCAATGAGCAGTTCTTC | CASSFVLAGGVLGNEQFF
. | TRBJ2-1 | many | 12 | TRBV2 | TGTGCCGGACATAACCGGCACAATGAGCAGTTCTTC | CAGHNRHNEQFF
TRBD1 | TRBJ1-5 | many | 14 | TRBV12-3/TRBV12-4 | TGTGCCAGCACGACAGGGTGGGGGTATCAGCCCCAGCATTTT | CASTTGWGYQPQHF
. | TRBJ2-1 | many | 15 | TRBV7-2 | TGTGCCAGCAGCGAGGACTCTCCCGGTTCCGATGAGCAGTTCTTC | CASSEDSPGSDEQFF
TRBD1 | TRBJ1-5 | many | 13 | TRBV20-1 | TGCAGTGCTAGGAAGACAGGGGAGCAGCCCCAGCATTTT | CSARKTGEQPQHF
TRBD1 | TRBJ2-5 | many | 13 | TRBV20-1 | TGCAGTGCTAGAGGACAGGGCCAAGAGACCCAGTACTTC | CSARGQGQETQYF
TRBD1 | TRBJ1-5 | many | 15 | TRBV12-3/TRBV12-4 | TGTGCCAGCAGTCCCGGGACAGGGGGCGGGCAGCCCCAGCATTTT | CASSPGTGGGQPQHF
TRBD1 | TRBJ1-5 | . | 16 | TRBV13 | TGTGCCAGCAGCTTAACACAGGGGTTAAGCAATCAGCCCCAGCATTTT | CASSLTQGLSNQPQHF
TRBD2 | TRBJ2-1 | many | 15 | TRBV7-3 | TGTGCCAGCAGCTCCCGGACTAGCGGGGACAATGAGCAGTTCTTC | CASSSRTSGDNEQFF
. | TRBJ2-3 | many | 15 | TRBV11-3 | TGTGCCAGCAGCTTAGGTGGGATCCCCACAGATACGCAGTATTTT | CASSLGGIPTDTQYF
TRBD1 | TRBJ2-7 | . | 16 | TRBV20-1 | TGCTGTGCTAGAGATCAGGGACAGGGCGTGGGGGGCGAGCAGTACTTC | CCARDQGQGVGGEQYF
. | TRBJ2-7 | many | 16 | TRBV12-3/TRBV12-4 | TGTGCCAGCAGCACCGGTCCCGGGGTGAGCTCCTACGAGCAGTACTTC | CASSTGPGVSSYEQYF
TRBD1 | TRBJ2-5 | many | 11 | TRBV29-1 | TGCAGCGCGGGGACAGAAGAGACCCAGTACTTC | CSAGTEETQYF
TRBD1 | TRBJ2-7 | many | 14 | TRBV2 | TGTGCCAGCAGCAGAATACAGGGGAAATACGAGCAGTACTTC | CASSRIQGKYEQYF
. | TRBJ2-7 | many | 12 | TRBV5-4 | TGTGCCAGCGGCGTGGGTAGCGACGAGCAGTACTTC | CASGVGSDEQYF
TRBD2 | TRBJ2-7 | many | 15 | TRBV9 | TGTGCCAGCAGCGTAGCGGGGGGTTCATCCTACGAGCAGTACTTC | CASSVAGGSSYEQYF
. | TRBJ2-3 | many | 14 | TRBV29-1 | TGCAGCGTTGAGCGGGTGGGGGGCACAGATACGCAGTATTTT | CSVERVGGTDTQYF
. | TRBJ1-2 | many | 13 | TRBV19 | TGTGCCACCCGAGGACAGCAGGGCTATGGCTACACCTTC | CATRGQQGYGYTF
. | TRBJ1-3 | many | 14 | TRBV7-2 | TGTGCCAGCAGCCGGGATTACTCTGGAAACACCATATATTTT | CASSRDYSGNTIYF
TRBD2 | TRBJ2-5 | many | 14 | TRBV6-2/TRBV6-3 | TGTGCCAGCAGTTACCTAACGGGGGGAGAGACCCAGTACTTC | CASSYLTGGETQYF